The clone carrying this T cell receptor (beta chain) has just a few counts. The data were obtained in a study of T cell changes during pregnancy in multiple sclerosis. Produced via immunoSEQ multiplex PCR; TCRdb's table is partial and in-frame only. This sample has 75,000 to 80,000 clones, with just over 90% found just once. The CDR3 is 17 amino acids. Germline V gene data show CDR1 as SGHRS and CDR2 as YFSETQ. J gave up 0 bases and V 8 bases, and 14 bases lay outside the gene matches. The rearrangement links TRBV5-1 to TRBJ2-3; 8 bases line up with TRBD2. The receptor comes from a female donor in good health, enrolled as a control in a pregnancy study. The input for sequencing was peripheral blood, taken after pregnancy. In nucleotides, the CDR3 is TGCGCCAGTAAAAATAGCGGGGACCTGCTCAGCACAGATACGCAGTATTTT. This gives the protein CASKNSGDLLSTDTQYF.